The 29 T cell receptor beta chains below all came from one sample that was sequenced in a study of type 1 regulatory T cells (dated by TCRdb to 2020 to 2022). Their antigens are not known. Sequencing relied on an Illumina MiSeq. TCRdb itself trimmed the public reads at Q25 with fastp, ran MiXCR and retained productive beta chains. Identical CDR3 protein sequences are pooled into one entry, listed with their most common genes and DNA. In all, the sample holds just under 65,000 distinct CDR3 sequences, and around 49% of those were seen once. The top ten constitute about 2% of the sample. The sequenced sample was cultured non-Tr1 T cells, either the whole culture or a sorted T cell fraction (not recorded which). This sample's cell subset or site label indicates: non-Tr1 population from the T-allo10 product. The source of these receptors is a human donor in good health.

The rearrangement links TRBV2 to TRBJ1-1; D gene unclear. V lost 4 bases and J lost 0, with 12 bases in between. Looked up from germline, CDR1 is SNHLY and CDR2 is FYNNEI. The CDR3 is 15 residues long. Here the CDR3 DNA reads TGTGCCAGCAGTGCGGTAGACACGATGAACACTGAAGCTTTCTTT. It is translated as CASSAVDTMNTEAFF.

V and J are TRBV5-4 and TRBJ1-3; D perhaps matches TRBD1 (5 bases). Trimming cost V 2 bases and J 4 bases, with 10 bases left between them. This CDR3 has 14 amino acids. The germline gives CDR1 SGHNT, CDR2 YYREEE (reference sequence). DNA for the CDR3: TGTGCCAGCAGCTTTTCAGGGAAAGGAAACACCATATATTTT. This gives the protein CASSFSGKGNTIYF.

This clonotype was seen ten or more times. V gene TRBV5-1 combines with J gene TRBJ2-6; 7 bases are shared with TRBD1. V dropped 0 bases and J dropped 0; count of bases not matched to a gene: 3. The CDR3 extends over 17 amino acids. The germline V gene encodes CDR1 SGHRS and CDR2 YFSETQ. In nucleotides, the CDR3 is TGCGCCAGCAGCTTGGCCGGGACAGCCTCTGGGGCCAACGTCCTGACTTTC. As protein: CASSLAGTASGANVLTF.

The table lists this clonotype with a few counts. The chain employs TRBV3-1 and TRBJ1-1; unclear D gene. V lost 2 bases, J lost 3 bases, and 10 bases lay in between. The CDR3 contains 14 residues. Germline assignment: CDR1 LGHDT and CDR2 YNNKEL (reference sequence). The CDR3 nucleotides read TGTGCCAGCAGCCAACCCGGGAGGGACACTGAAGCTTTCTTT. It yields the protein CASSQPGRDTEAFF.

The chain joins TRBV19 to TRBJ2-7; TRBD1 matches 9 bases. In germline, CDR1 is LNHDA, CDR2 SQIVND (reference sequence). This CDR3 comprises 15 residues. V was pared by 2 bases and J by 4 bases, with 6 bases of the junction left unmatched. CDR3 loop: CASSINFGQGYEQYF. CDR3 nucleotide sequence: TGTGCCAGTAGTATAAATTTTGGACAGGGGTACGAGCAGTACTTC.

V usage is TRBV11-2 and J usage is TRBJ2-7; D is uncertain. The V end was cut by 2 bases, the J end by 0 bases, with 8 bases between. The CDR3 length is 14 residues. The germline CDR1 and CDR2 sequences are SGHAT and FQNNGV. CDR3 nucleotide sequence: TGTGCCAGCAGCTTAAACGTTTTCTCCTACGAGCAGTACTTC. Translated: CASSLNVFSYEQYF.

The rearrangement links TRBV27 to TRBJ2-6; no clear D gene. The CDR3 is 14 residues long. The germline CDR1 and CDR2 sequences are MNHEY and SMNVEV (reference sequence). Trimming stripped 4 bases from V and 4 bases from J, with 8 bases between. CDR3 coding DNA: TGTGCCAGCAGTTCATCACGGGGGGCCAACGTCCTGACTTTC. The encoded protein is CASSSSRGANVLTF.

This clonotype was observed a handful of times. The chain links TRBV4-3 to TRBJ2-5; D may correspond to TRBD1 or TRBD2 (5 bases each). V was clipped by 0 bases and J by 2 bases, with 10 bases between them. CDR1 and CDR2 (germline): LGHNA, YSLEER. This CDR3 comprises 15 residues. The CDR3 here is CASSQDEGRQETQYF. For the CDR3, the DNA is TGCGCCAGCAGCCAAGACGAGGGGCGGCAAGAGACCCAGTACTTC.

The CDR3 region is CASSFYGPEKDTQYF. The CDR3 nucleotides read TGTGCCAGCAGCTTTTATGGCCCCGAGAAGGATACGCAGTATTTT. The chain recombines TRBV7-9 with TRBJ2-3; no clear D gene. Trimming took 3 bases from V and 6 from J, leaving 16 bases between them. This CDR3 contains 15 residues. From germline, CDR1 is SEHNR and CDR2 FQNEAQ (reference sequence).

The J gene is TRBJ2-1, the V gene TRBV3-1; 9 bases line up with TRBD2. CDR3 size: 15 residues. CDR1 and CDR2 from the germline V gene are LGHDT and YNNKEL (reference sequence). Unmatched junction bases numbered 1, after V lost 4 bases and J lost 0 bases. The DNA for the CDR3 is TGTGCCAGCAGCCGGCGGGGGGGCTCCTACAATGAGCAGTTCTTC. It is translated as CASSRRGGSYNEQFF.

The chain links TRBV27 to TRBJ2-5; 8 bases are shared with TRBD2. V was pared by 5 bases and J by 5 bases, with 10 bases of the junction left unmatched. The length of the CDR3 is 15 residues. In germline, CDR1 is MNHEY, CDR2 SMNVEV (reference sequence). CDR3 DNA: TGTGCCAGCAGTCCGGGACTAGTAGGGATGGAGACCCAGTACTTC. Its protein is CASSPGLVGMETQYF.

This clonotype was observed a handful of times. V and J are TRBV7-2 and TRBJ2-5; D gene unclear. V was clipped by 5 bases and J by 7 bases, with 8 bases between them. CDR3 length: 11 amino acids. CDR1 and CDR2 (germline): SGHTA, FQGNSA. The CDR3 DNA sequence: TGTGCCAGCAGCCAATACTGGACCCAGTACTTC. Amino acid sequence: CASSQYWTQYF.

The J gene is TRBJ2-7, the V gene TRBV20-1; possibly TRBD1 for D (6 bases). This CDR3 has 15 residues. Germline CDR1 reads DFQATT; CDR2 reads SNEGSKA (reference sequence). V was trimmed by 4 bases and J by 4 bases, leaving 20 bases between them. CDR3 nucleotide sequence: TGCAGTGCTACGGTTACGACAGGTCCCCTATACGAGCAGTACTTC. Its translation is CSATVTTGPLYEQYF.

The sample holds a few counts of this clonotype. V and J are TRBV3-1 and TRBJ2-1, with 7 bases aligning to TRBD2. The CDR3 contains 14 residues. With 1 base clipped from V and 10 bases from J, the junction kept 7 bases outside the gene matches. Germline values: CDR1 LGHDT, CDR2 YNNKEL (reference sequence). In DNA, the CDR3 is TGTGCCAGCAGCCAAGCGGGCAGCGGGGTGGAGCAGTTCTTC. Amino acids: CASSQAGSGVEQFF.

In DNA, the CDR3 is TGCAGTGCTAGAGATCTGAACAAATTAAGCTCCTACGAGCAGTACTTC. Its protein product is CSARDLNKLSSYEQYF. The chain links TRBV20-1 to TRBJ2-7, with D unresolved. Deletions cut 0 bases from V and 0 bases from J, with 15 bases between. The germline CDR1 and CDR2 sequences are DFQATT and SNEGSKA (reference sequence). This CDR3 comprises 16 residues.

This clonotype was counted only a few times. The chain has TRBV28 and TRBJ1-6, with unresolved D. CDR3 length: 13 residues. The ends were cut back, 6 bases at V and 10 bases at J, with 13 bases in the middle. Germline V gene data show CDR1 as MDHEN and CDR2 as SYDVKM. The CDR3 DNA sequence: TGTGCCAGCAGCCCCCCGAGAGGATCACCCCTCCACTTT. Amino acid sequence: CASSPPRGSPLHF.

The chain links TRBV5-1 to TRBJ1-2; D possibly corresponds to TRBD1 (5 bases). The V end lost 4 bases, the J end lost 4 bases, and 11 bases lay between the germline ends. CDR1 is SGHRS and CDR2 is YFSETQ in the germline V gene. The CDR3 has 13 residues. CDR3 in DNA: TGCGCCAGCAGCGATGACAGCCTCTATGGCTACACCTTC. This sequence encodes CASSDDSLYGYTF.

The V and J genes are TRBV29-1 and TRBJ2-5; D is unresolved. V was trimmed by 3 bases and J by 4 bases, leaving 9 bases between them. CDR1 and CDR2 from the germline V gene are SQVTM and ANQGSEA. The CDR3 totals 12 residues. The CDR3 here is CSVEQLTETQYF. CDR3 in DNA: TGCAGCGTTGAGCAGTTAACAGAGACCCAGTACTTC.

This sequence joins TRBV5-6 and TRBJ2-6; D unclear. Trimming shortened V by 4 bases and J by 4 bases, and 9 bases separated the two germline ends. This CDR3 region has 14 residues. Germline V gene sequence: CDR1 SGHDT, CDR2 YYEEEE. In nucleotides, the CDR3 is TGTGCCAGCAGCCAGATCGGCGGGGCCAACGTCCTGACTTTC. The encoded protein is CASSQIGGANVLTF. Using reference TRBV5-6 and TRBJ2-6 for the parts outside the CDR3, the full variable domain is DAGVTQSPTHLIKTRGQQVTLRCSPKSGHDTVSWYQQALGQGPQFIFQYYEEEERQRGNFPDRFSGHQFPNYSSELNVNALLLGDSALYLCASSQIGGANVLTFGAGSRLTVL.

The chain uses TRBV5-1 and TRBJ2-3; D not certain. Germline values: CDR1 SGHRS, CDR2 YFSETQ. The CDR3 runs to 15 residues. V lost 0 bases to trimming and J lost 2 bases, with 10 bases between them. The DNA of the CDR3 is TGCGCCAGCAGCTTGGCCGGCACGCCCACAGATACGCAGTATTTT. Translated: CASSLAGTPTDTQYF.

The table lists this clonotype with a few counts. V and J are TRBV28 and TRBJ1-1; 8 nucleotides match TRBD1. V was clipped by 6 bases and J by 8 bases; unmatched bases: 11. Germline V gene lookup returns CDR1 MDHEN and CDR2 SYDVKM. The length of the CDR3 is 14 residues. The CDR3 is CASRSNPGTGEAFF. The CDR3 coding sequence is TGTGCCAGCAGATCAAACCCCGGGACAGGAGAAGCTTTCTTT.

J is TRBJ2-1 and V is TRBV6-2 or TRBV6-3, with D possibly TRBD2 on 5 matching bases. The germline V gene has CDR1 MNHEY and CDR2 SVGEGT. The CDR3 consists of 12 residues. Trimming removed 6 bases from V and 6 bases from J, with 9 bases in between. In DNA form, the CDR3 reads TGTGCCAGCAGAGCGGTAGTCAATGAGCAGTTCTTC. Encoded protein: CASRAVVNEQFF.

This clonotype was observed a few times. One end of the junction varies from germline; a read error may be responsible. V gene TRBV29-1 combines with J gene TRBJ2-1; D unclear. There are 14 residues in the CDR3. Germline values: CDR1 SQVTM, CDR2 ANQGSEA. The CDR3 loop reads CSVDLGGYYTEQFF. As DNA, the CDR3 is TGCAGCGTTGACCTGGGTGGGTATTACACTGAGCAGTTCTTC.

This clonotype has a handful of counts. The chain uses TRBV6-5 and TRBJ2-2; D is unresolved. Germline V gene lookup returns CDR1 MNHEY and CDR2 SVGAGI. V was clipped by 9 bases and J by 1 base, with 6 bases between them. This CDR3 is 12 amino acids long. The CDR3 DNA sequence: TGTGCCAGTAGGCGGAACACCGGGGAGCTGTTTTTT. As protein: CASRRNTGELFF.

J is TRBJ2-5 and V is TRBV12-3 or TRBV12-4; 9 bases map to TRBD1. The CDR3 contains 14 residues. Germline trimming cut 5 bases from V and 5 bases from J; bases unmatched to any gene: 6. The CDR3 region is CASSPGTGWETQYF. CDR3 nucleotide sequence: TGTGCCAGCAGTCCTGGGACAGGGTGGGAGACCCAGTACTTC.

This CDR3 is CASSIEATGELFF. CDR3 DNA: TGTGCCAGTAGTATAGAGGCTACCGGGGAGCTGTTTTTT. This chain joins TRBV19 and TRBJ2-2; no clear D gene. The CDR3 runs 13 residues. The V end lost 0 bases, the J end lost 5 bases, and 4 bases lay between the germline ends. The germline V gene encodes CDR1 LNHDA and CDR2 SQIVND (reference sequence).

The chain has TRBV7-9 and TRBJ1-4, with D perhaps matching TRBD1 (5 bases). This CDR3 comprises 14 residues. The germline CDR1 and CDR2 sequences are SEHNR and FQNEAQ (reference sequence). V was pared by 8 bases and J by 8 bases, with 18 bases between. DNA for the CDR3: TGTGCCAGCGCCATTGCAGGGTTGAAGGAAAAACTGTTTTTT. Amino acid sequence: CASAIAGLKEKLFF.

This chain uses TRBV20-1 with TRBJ2-5, with TRBD1 matching 7 bases. This CDR3 has 15 residues. V was clipped by 2 bases and J by 5 bases; unmatched bases: 11. Germline CDR1 and CDR2: DFQATT and SNEGSKA (reference sequence). The CDR3 region has the DNA TGCAGTGCTAGACAACAGGGGTACGGCGGCGAGACCCAGTACTTC. It yields the protein CSARQQGYGGETQYF.

This chain connects TRBV3-1 to TRBJ2-7; TRBD1 agrees at 7 bases. Germline V lookup: CDR1 LGHDT, CDR2 YNNKEL (reference sequence). The CDR3 has 14 amino acids. V shed 5 bases, J shed 2 bases, and the junction held 6 bases outside the gene matches. CDR3 nucleotides: TGTGCCAGCAGCTTGGGACAGAACCCCTACGAGCAGTACTTC. Protein sequence: CASSLGQNPYEQYF.